One sample yielded the 30 T cell receptor beta chains listed below, sequenced in a study of T cells after yellow fever vaccination. Each CDR3 protein gets one entry after TCRdb re-called the 5' RACE reads with MiXCR. The sample gives 200,000 to 250,000 distinct CDR3 sequences, 3% to 4% of which show up once; around 3.2% is in the top ten. Sequences were derived from CD4+ T cells sorted from PBMCs, sampled 10 days after the yellow fever booster vaccination. The receptor source for this set is a man younger than 35 who received the YFV17D yellow fever vaccine.

This clonotype was seen ten or more times. This chain links TRBV4-1 with TRBJ2-7; 7 bases align to TRBD1. The CDR3 has 17 amino acids. Germline loops: CDR1 MGHRA, CDR2 YSYEKL. Trimming at V came to 3 bases and at J to 2 bases, leaving 13 bases not matched to a gene. In DNA form, the CDR3 reads TGCGCCAGCAGCCAGAGGGGGTCTGGCAGGGGGACCTACGAGCAGTACTTC. Translated, it gives CASSQRGSGRGTYEQYF.

The chain carries TRBV20-1 and TRBJ2-4; TRBD2 matches 10 bases. This CDR3 has 13 residues. Germline V CDR1 and CDR2: DFQATT, SNEGSKA (reference sequence). The V segment lost 4 bases and the J segment 4 bases; nucleotides outside the gene matches: 1. The chain's CDR3 is CSATSGGKNIQYF. CDR3 DNA: TGCAGTGCTACTAGCGGGGGAAAAAACATTCAGTACTTC.

The sample holds many counts of this clonotype. The CDR3 reads CASSYSQGTEAFF. For the CDR3, the DNA is TGTGCCAGCAGTTACTCCCAGGGGACTGAAGCTTTCTTT. The chain joins TRBV6-5 to TRBJ1-1; maybe TRBD1 (6 bases). CDR1 is MNHEY and CDR2 is SVGAGI in the germline V gene. V was trimmed by 0 bases and J by 5 bases, leaving 7 bases between them. The CDR3 extends over 13 amino acids.

In its sample, this clonotype was seen a few times. The rearrangement joins TRBV7-9 to TRBJ2-3; TRBD2 matches 8 bases. Germline V gene data show CDR1 as SEHNR and CDR2 as FQNEAQ (reference sequence). V shed 5 bases, J shed 1 base, and the junction held 8 bases outside the gene matches. The CDR3 contains 16 residues. For the CDR3, the DNA is TGTGCCAGCAGCGTAGACTTAGCGGGGCGCACAGATACGCAGTATTTT. Encoded protein: CASSVDLAGRTDTQYF.

J is TRBJ2-7 and V is TRBV7-2; tentatively, D is TRBD2 (5 bases). This CDR3 comprises 15 residues. Trimming pared 1 base from V and 2 bases from J, leaving 12 bases between. CDR1 and CDR2 (germline): SGHTA, FQGNSA. CDR3 protein: CASSLVFRETYEQYF. The CDR3 DNA is TGTGCCAGCAGCTTAGTCTTCCGGGAAACCTACGAGCAGTACTTC.

This clonotype was seen many times. The V gene is TRBV20-1, the J gene TRBJ1-1; D is perhaps TRBD1 (5 bases). From germline, CDR1 is DFQATT and CDR2 SNEGSKA (reference sequence). This CDR3 contains 12 residues. Trimming took off 6 bases at V and 1 base at J, with 9 bases between the two ends. CDR3 sequence (DNA): TGCAGTGCCGGGGCAGCGAACACTGAAGCTTTCTTT. This sequence encodes CSAGAANTEAFF.

This clonotype was detected a few times. The J gene is TRBJ1-2, the V gene TRBV12-3 or TRBV12-4; TRBD1 is a possible D gene (5 bases). The CDR3 runs to 15 residues. V lost 2 bases to trimming and J lost 9 bases, with 19 bases between them. The CDR3 spells CASSLRSGGAMSYTF. The CDR3 DNA reads as TGTGCCAGCAGTTTAAGGAGTGGCGGGGCTATGAGCTACACCTTC.

The table lists this clonotype with many counts. The chain uses TRBV7-2 and TRBJ2-3, with D unclear. The ends were cut back, 2 bases at V and 1 base at J, with 7 bases in the middle. The germline V gene has CDR1 SGHTA and CDR2 FQGNSA. This CDR3 contains 14 residues. CDR3 loop: CASSLSSGTDTQYF. The CDR3 bases are TGTGCCAGCAGCTTAAGCTCGGGCACAGATACGCAGTATTTT.

This clonotype was seen at least ten times. This sequence joins TRBV5-5 and TRBJ1-4; D is uncertain. The V and J ends lost 2 bases and 4 bases respectively, with 9 bases between them. Germline values: CDR1 SGHKS, CDR2 YYEKEE (reference sequence). This CDR3 has 14 residues. The CDR3 DNA follows: TGTGCCAGCAGCTTTGACTCTTATAATGAAAAACTGTTTTTT. Translation: CASSFDSYNEKLFF.

In its sample, this clonotype was seen many times. This sequence joins TRBV6-5 and TRBJ2-2; the D gene could be TRBD1 or TRBD2 (5 bases each). This CDR3 is built from 14 residues. Per germline, CDR1 MNHEY and CDR2 SVGAGI. Trimming cost V 2 bases and J 13 bases, with 17 bases left between them. CDR3 sequence: CASSYPGRPHALFF. In DNA, the CDR3 is TGTGCCAGCAGTTACCCGGGGCGGCCCCACGCGCTGTTTTTT.

This clonotype was observed many times. The chain carries TRBV27 and TRBJ2-5; D possibly corresponds to TRBD1 (7 bases). The CDR3 loop spans 16 amino acids. Germline CDR1 is MNHEY and CDR2 is SMNVEV (reference sequence). Trimming left V 4 bases short and J 9 bases short, with 24 bases between. The DNA of the CDR3 is TGTGCCAGCAGTTCTGCGGGACAGCCTTTGAGGGGGGCCCAGTACTTC. It specifies CASSSAGQPLRGAQYF.

The V call is TRBV5-1, the J call TRBJ2-5, with D possibly matching TRBD2 (5 bases). With 1 base removed from V and 3 bases from J, the gap between germline ends came to 10 bases. CDR1 and CDR2 (germline): SGHRS, YFSETQ. This CDR3 is 14 amino acids long. The CDR3 bases are TGCGCCAGCAGCTTGACTAGTTCAGAAGAGACCCAGTACTTC. Translated: CASSLTSSEETQYF. Together with reference TRBV5-1 and TRBJ2-5, the CDR3 gives the full variable domain: KAGVTQTPRYLIKTRGQQVTLSCSPISGHRSVSWYQQTPGQGLQFLFEYFSETQRNKGNFPGRFSGRQFSNSRSEMNVSTLELGDSALYLCASSLTSSEETQYFGPGTRLLVL.

This clonotype has more than one count but fewer than ten. This sequence joins TRBV29-1 and TRBJ2-1; 8 positions agree with TRBD1. V trimming: 6 bases; J trimming: 0 bases; junction bases outside the gene matches: 7. The CDR3 extends over 15 amino acids. Germline CDR1 and CDR2: SQVTM and ANQGSEA. The CDR3 nucleotides read TGCAGCGTGCTGCGGACAGGGAGCTCCTACAATGAGCAGTTCTTC. It is translated as CSVLRTGSSYNEQFF.

This clonotype has a count of ten or more. The rearrangement links TRBV25-1 to TRBJ1-5; D is uncertain. The CDR3 consists of 13 residues. Between the trimmed V and J ends, which lost 4 bases and 2 bases, there was a span of 6 bases. Germline-derived CDR1 and CDR2 are MGHDK and SYGVNS. CDR3 residues: CASSGSRNQPQHF. CDR3 in DNA: TGTGCCAGCAGTGGCAGCCGCAATCAGCCCCAGCATTTT.

The genes are TRBV15 and TRBJ2-1; 7 bases map to TRBD2. Germline trimming cut 1 base from V and 7 bases from J; bases unmatched to any gene: 4. CDR1 LNHNV and CDR2 YYDKDF come from the germline V gene (reference sequence). This CDR3 comprises 14 residues. The CDR3 nucleotides are TGTGCCACCAGCAGAGGACTAGCCGGGAATGAGCAGTTCTTC. Its translation: CATSRGLAGNEQFF.

This clonotype was detected many times. This rearrangement joins TRBV27 to TRBJ2-7; TRBD1 aligns across 12 bases. Germline V gives CDR1 MNHEY, CDR2 SMNVEV (reference sequence). CDR3 length: 16 residues. The V and J ends lost 6 bases and 3 bases, in that order; junction bases with no gene match: 9. CDR3 sequence reads: CASSGTGGAGFYEQYF. The CDR3 coding sequence is TGTGCCAGCAGCGGGACAGGGGGCGCGGGGTTCTACGAGCAGTACTTC.

At least ten counts were recorded for this clonotype. The chain carries TRBV6-6 and TRBJ1-1; 7 bases agree with TRBD1. Trimming took 3 bases from V and 4 from J; bases not matched to a gene: 5. The CDR3 loop spans 14 amino acids. CDR1 is MNHNY and CDR2 is SVGAGI in the germline V gene (reference sequence). CDR3 coding DNA: TGTGCCAGCAGTTATCAGGGGGGAGGCACTGAAGCTTTCTTT. It translates to CASSYQGGGTEAFF.

V usage is TRBV5-4 and J usage is TRBJ1-1; a possible D gene is TRBD1 (5 bases). Germline-derived CDR1 and CDR2 are SGHNT and YYREEE (reference sequence). This CDR3 has 18 residues. Trimming took 4 bases from V and 1 from J, leaving 23 bases between them. The CDR3 DNA is TGTGCCAGCAGCCGTGGGGCCGGCAATAACCTGAGGAACACTGAAGCTTTCTTT. This codes for CASSRGAGNNLRNTEAFF.

There are a few counts of this clonotype. The chain has TRBV5-8 and TRBJ1-1; D uncertain. Trimming removed 4 bases at V and 2 bases at J, with 12 bases between. The CDR3 has 14 residues. Germline lookup yields CDR1 SGHTS and CDR2 YDEGEE. The CDR3 coding sequence is TGTGCCAGCAGCCGATATATAGGAAACACTGAAGCTTTCTTT. Its translation: CASSRYIGNTEAFF.

This clonotype was recorded at least ten times. The V gene is TRBV12-3 or TRBV12-4, the J gene TRBJ1-1; 8 nucleotides align to TRBD1. This CDR3 has 14 amino acids. Trimming cost V 5 bases and J 1 base; bases outside gene matches: 3. CDR3 protein: CASSPGGSNTEAFF. In DNA form, the CDR3 reads TGTGCCAGCAGTCCAGGGGGCTCGAACACTGAAGCTTTCTTT.

This clonotype occurred many times. The J gene is TRBJ2-3, the V gene TRBV7-2; 8 bases align to TRBD2. Trimming cost V 5 bases and J 0 bases; bases outside gene matches: 4. The CDR3 contains 15 residues. Germline-derived CDR1 and CDR2 are SGHTA and FQGNSA. The CDR3 is CASSPWTSSTDTQYF. The DNA for the CDR3 is TGTGCCAGCAGCCCCTGGACTAGCAGCACAGATACGCAGTATTTT.

This clonotype was counted a few times. The J gene is TRBJ1-5, the V gene TRBV3-1; perhaps TRBD1 as D (6 bases). V dropped 4 bases and J dropped 5 bases, with 15 bases sitting between them. CDR3 length equals 15 residues. Germline V gene sequence: CDR1 LGHDT, CDR2 YNNKEL (reference sequence). The CDR3 DNA sequence: TGTGCCAGCAGCCGAGGGGGGGGCGGGTATCAGCCCCAGCATTTT. Amino acids: CASSRGGGGYQPQHF.

This clonotype was detected ten times or more. This chain links TRBV7-9 with TRBJ2-3; D is unresolved. Germline V gene sequence: CDR1 SEHNR, CDR2 FQNEAQ (reference sequence). V was cut by 3 bases and J by 2 bases, with 9 bases left in between. CDR3 length: 14 residues. CDR3 sequence reads: CASSFSRSTDTQYF. CDR3 coding DNA: TGTGCCAGCAGCTTTTCGCGGTCCACAGATACGCAGTATTTT.

The chain joins TRBV7-2 to TRBJ1-1, with a possible D match to TRBD1 (5 bases). The ends were cut back, 5 bases at V and 10 bases at J, with 11 bases in the middle. The V gene's germline CDR1 is SGHTA and CDR2 FQGNSA. CDR3 length equals 11 residues. The chain's CDR3 is CASSQGRLAFF. The CDR3 region has the DNA TGTGCCAGCAGCCAGGGACGCCTAGCTTTCTTT.

The chain combines TRBV19 with TRBJ2-4; a weak D match, TRBD1 (6 bases). The CDR3 length is 14 residues. The germline V and J ends were trimmed by 5 bases and 1 base, with 9 bases remaining between them. Germline-derived CDR1 and CDR2 are LNHDA and SQIVND (reference sequence). The CDR3 bases are TGTGCCAGTAGTCGGCAGGGGGCCAAAAACATTCAGTACTTC. It codes for CASSRQGAKNIQYF.

For the CDR3, the DNA is TGTGCCATCCAGCGGCCAGACAGCACTGAAGCTTTCTTT. Protein sequence: CAIQRPDSTEAFF. The chain uses TRBV6-5 and TRBJ1-1; maybe TRBD1 (5 bases). Germline V gene lookup returns CDR1 MNHEY and CDR2 SVGAGI. V was trimmed by 10 bases and J by 4 bases, leaving 16 bases between them. CDR3 length equals 13 residues.

This clonotype was detected only a few times. The V gene is TRBV7-2, the J gene TRBJ1-4; D not resolved. Between the trimmed V and J ends, which lost 5 bases and 4 bases, there was a span of 8 bases. The CDR3 loop spans 13 amino acids. Germline loops: CDR1 SGHTA, CDR2 FQGNSA. CDR3 protein: CASSLRFNEKLFF. CDR3 DNA: TGTGCCAGCAGCCTCCGGTTTAATGAAAAACTGTTTTTT.

In this sample, this clonotype turned up many times. This rearrangement joins TRBV29-1 to TRBJ2-5; D may match TRBD1 or TRBD2 (5 bases each). CDR1 and CDR2 from the germline V gene are SQVTM and ANQGSEA. The CDR3 is 12 residues long. V dropped 6 bases and J dropped 3 bases, with 11 bases sitting between them. CDR3: CSVAGTEETQYF. The DNA of the CDR3 is TGCAGCGTGGCCGGGACCGAAGAGACCCAGTACTTC.

This clonotype was observed a few times. The V and J genes are TRBV5-1 and TRBJ1-6; D unclear. CDR1 is SGHRS and CDR2 is YFSETQ in the germline V gene. Trimming took 0 bases from V and 10 from J, leaving 17 bases between them. This CDR3 spans 16 amino acids. The CDR3 nucleotides read TGCGCCAGCAGCTTGGGTCTATCTAATTCCGGGTCACCCCTCCACTTT. Protein product: CASSLGLSNSGSPLHF.

This clonotype was observed a handful of times. The J gene is TRBJ2-2, the V gene TRBV3-1; possibly TRBD2 for D (6 bases). This CDR3 is built from 17 residues. V shed 1 base and J shed 0 bases, with 12 bases lying between them. Germline V gene sequence: CDR1 LGHDT, CDR2 YNNKEL (reference sequence). Written as DNA, the CDR3 is TGTGCCAGCAGCCAAGTGCATGGCGGGGCGAACACCGGGGAGCTGTTTTTT. Translated, it gives CASSQVHGGANTGELFF.